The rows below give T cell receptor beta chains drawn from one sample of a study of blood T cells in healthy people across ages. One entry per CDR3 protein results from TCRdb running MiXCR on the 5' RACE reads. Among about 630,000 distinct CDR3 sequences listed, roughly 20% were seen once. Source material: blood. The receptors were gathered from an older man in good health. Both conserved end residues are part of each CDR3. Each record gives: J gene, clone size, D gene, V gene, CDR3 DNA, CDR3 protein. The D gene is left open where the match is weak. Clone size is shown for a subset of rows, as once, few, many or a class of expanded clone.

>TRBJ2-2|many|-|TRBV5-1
TGCGCCAGCAGCTACATAACCGGGGAGCTGTTTTTT
CASSYITGELFF
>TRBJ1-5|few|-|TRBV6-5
TGTGCCAGCAGTAAAACAGGGAATCAGCCCCAGCATTTT
CASSKTGNQPQHF
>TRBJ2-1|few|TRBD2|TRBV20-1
TGCAGTGTTCCGACATTGGCTAGCGGGAGTGGGGATGAGCAGTTCTTC
CSVPTLASGSGDEQFF
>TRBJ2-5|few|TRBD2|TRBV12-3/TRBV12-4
TGTGCCAGCAGTCAGAGAAGGGCTAGCGGATTCCAAGAGACCCAGTACTTC
CASSQRRASGFQETQYF
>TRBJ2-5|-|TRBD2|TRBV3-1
TGTGCCAGCAGCCAGTTACTAGCGGGAGGCCACGGGGAGACCCAGTACTTC
CASSQLLAGGHGETQYF
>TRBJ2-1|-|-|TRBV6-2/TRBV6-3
TGTGCCAGCCAGGGGGGGCCGGACGCTAACAATGAGCAGTTCTTC
CASQGGPDANNEQFF
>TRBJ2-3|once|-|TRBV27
TGTGCCAGCAGTTTCAGGGATAGAGATACGCAGTATTTT
CASSFRDRDTQYF
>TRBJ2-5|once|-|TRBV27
TGTGCCAGCAGGGACTATAGTATTGGGACCCAGTACTTC
CASRDYSIGTQYF
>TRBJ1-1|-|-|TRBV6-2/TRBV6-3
TGTGCCAGCAGCAATTCCCGGGAAAGGGGTTTCTTT
CASSNSRERGFF
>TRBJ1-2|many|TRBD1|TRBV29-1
TGCAGCGCCGGAGGAGGGGGCGTAGGCTATGGCTACACCTTC
CSAGGGGVGYGYTF
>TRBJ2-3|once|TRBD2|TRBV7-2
TGTGCCAGCAGCTTACTAGCGGGAGGACCGACCCGAGGGGATACGCAGTATTTT
CASSLLAGGPTRGDTQYF